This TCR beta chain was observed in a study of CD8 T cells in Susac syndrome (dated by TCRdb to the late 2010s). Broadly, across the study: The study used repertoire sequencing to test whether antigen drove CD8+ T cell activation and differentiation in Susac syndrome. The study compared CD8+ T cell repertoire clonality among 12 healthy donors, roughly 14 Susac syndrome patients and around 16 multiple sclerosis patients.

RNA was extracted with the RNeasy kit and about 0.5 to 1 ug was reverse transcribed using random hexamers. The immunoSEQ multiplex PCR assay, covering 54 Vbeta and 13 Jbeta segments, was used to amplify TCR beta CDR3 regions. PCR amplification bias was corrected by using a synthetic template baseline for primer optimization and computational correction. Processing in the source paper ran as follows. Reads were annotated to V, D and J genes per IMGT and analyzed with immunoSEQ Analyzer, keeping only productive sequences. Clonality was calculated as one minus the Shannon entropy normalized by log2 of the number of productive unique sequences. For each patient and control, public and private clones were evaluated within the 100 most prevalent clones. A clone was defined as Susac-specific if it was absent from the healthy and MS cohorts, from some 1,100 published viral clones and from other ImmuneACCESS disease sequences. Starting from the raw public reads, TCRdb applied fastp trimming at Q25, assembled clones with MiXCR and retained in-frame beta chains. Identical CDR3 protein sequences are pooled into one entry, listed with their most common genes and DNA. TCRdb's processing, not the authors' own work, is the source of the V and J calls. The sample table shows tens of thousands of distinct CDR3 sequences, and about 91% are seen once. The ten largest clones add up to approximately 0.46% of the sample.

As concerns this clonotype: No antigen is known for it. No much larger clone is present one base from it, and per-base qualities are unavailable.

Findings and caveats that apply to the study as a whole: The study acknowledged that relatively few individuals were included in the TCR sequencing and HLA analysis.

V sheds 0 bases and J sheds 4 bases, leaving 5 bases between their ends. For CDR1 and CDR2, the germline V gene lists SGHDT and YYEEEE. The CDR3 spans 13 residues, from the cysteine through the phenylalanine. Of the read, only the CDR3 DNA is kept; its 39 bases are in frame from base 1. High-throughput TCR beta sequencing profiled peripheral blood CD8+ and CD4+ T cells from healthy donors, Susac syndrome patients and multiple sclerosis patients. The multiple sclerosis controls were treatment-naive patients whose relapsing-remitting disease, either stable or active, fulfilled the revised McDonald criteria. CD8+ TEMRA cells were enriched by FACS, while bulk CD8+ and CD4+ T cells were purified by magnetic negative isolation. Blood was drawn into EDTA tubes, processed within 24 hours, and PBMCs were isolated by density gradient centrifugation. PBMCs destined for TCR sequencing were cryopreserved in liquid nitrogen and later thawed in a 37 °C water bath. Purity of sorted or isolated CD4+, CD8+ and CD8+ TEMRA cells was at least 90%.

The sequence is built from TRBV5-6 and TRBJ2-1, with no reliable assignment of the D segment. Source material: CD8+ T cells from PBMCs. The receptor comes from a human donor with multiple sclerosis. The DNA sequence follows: TGTGCCAGCAGCTTGGGATCTTACAATGAGCAGTTCTTC. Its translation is CASSLGSYNEQFF. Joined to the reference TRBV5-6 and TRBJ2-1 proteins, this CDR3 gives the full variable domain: DAGVTQSPTHLIKTRGQQVTLRCSPKSGHDTVSWYQQALGQGPQFIFQYYEEEERQRGNFPDRFSGHQFPNYSSELNVNALLLGDSALYLCASSLGSYNEQFFGPGTRLTVL.